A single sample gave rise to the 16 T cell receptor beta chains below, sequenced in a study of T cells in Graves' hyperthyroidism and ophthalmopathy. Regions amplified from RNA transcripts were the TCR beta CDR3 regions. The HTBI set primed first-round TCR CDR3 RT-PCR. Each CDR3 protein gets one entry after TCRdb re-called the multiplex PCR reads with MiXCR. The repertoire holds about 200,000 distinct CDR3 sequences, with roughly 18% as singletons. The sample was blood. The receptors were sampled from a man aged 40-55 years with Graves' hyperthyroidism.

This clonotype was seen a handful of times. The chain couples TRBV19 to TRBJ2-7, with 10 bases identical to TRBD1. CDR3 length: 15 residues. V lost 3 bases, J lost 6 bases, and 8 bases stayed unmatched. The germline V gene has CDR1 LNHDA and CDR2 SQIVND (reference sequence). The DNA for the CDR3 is TGTGCCAGTAGTATCTATGCGACAGGGGGCGGCGAGCAGTACTTC. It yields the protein CASSIYATGGGEQYF.

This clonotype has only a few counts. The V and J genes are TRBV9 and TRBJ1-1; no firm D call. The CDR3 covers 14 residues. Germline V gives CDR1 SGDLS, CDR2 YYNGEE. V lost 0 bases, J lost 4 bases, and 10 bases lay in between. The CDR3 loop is CASSVVSGPTEAFF. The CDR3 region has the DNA TGTGCCAGCAGCGTAGTATCTGGGCCCACTGAAGCTTTCTTT.

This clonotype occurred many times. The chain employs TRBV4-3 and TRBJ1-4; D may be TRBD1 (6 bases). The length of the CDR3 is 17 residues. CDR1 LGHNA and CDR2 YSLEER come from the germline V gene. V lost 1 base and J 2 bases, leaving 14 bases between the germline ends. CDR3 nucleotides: TGCGCCAGCAGCCAAGGGGCAGGGGCGGCGACTAATGAAAAACTGTTTTTT. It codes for CASSQGAGAATNEKLFF.

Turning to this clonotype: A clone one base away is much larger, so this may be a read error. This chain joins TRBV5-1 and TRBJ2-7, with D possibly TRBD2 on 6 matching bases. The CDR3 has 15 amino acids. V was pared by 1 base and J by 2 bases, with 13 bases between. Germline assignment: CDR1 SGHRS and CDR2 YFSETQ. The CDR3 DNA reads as TGCGCCAGCAGCTTGACTGGGGGGTCTACCTACGAGCAGTACTTC. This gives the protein CASSLTGGSTYEQYF.

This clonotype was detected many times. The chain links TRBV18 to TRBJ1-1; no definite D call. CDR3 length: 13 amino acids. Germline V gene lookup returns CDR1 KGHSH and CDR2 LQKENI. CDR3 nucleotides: TGTGGAGCTCACGGCGGGGAGGGCACTGAAGCTTTCTTT. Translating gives CGAHGGEGTEAFF.

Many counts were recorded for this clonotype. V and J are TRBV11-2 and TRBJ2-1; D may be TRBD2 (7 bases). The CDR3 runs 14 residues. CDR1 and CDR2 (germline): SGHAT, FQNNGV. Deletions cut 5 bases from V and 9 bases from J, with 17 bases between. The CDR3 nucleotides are TGTGCCAGCAGCCCTCCACGGGGGGCTGGTGAGCAGTTCTTC. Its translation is CASSPPRGAGEQFF.

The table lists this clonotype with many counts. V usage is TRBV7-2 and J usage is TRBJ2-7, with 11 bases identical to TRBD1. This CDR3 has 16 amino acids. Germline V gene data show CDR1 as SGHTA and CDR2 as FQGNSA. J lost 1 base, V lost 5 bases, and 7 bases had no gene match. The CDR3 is CASSAPRDRGSYEQYF. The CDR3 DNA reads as TGTGCCAGCAGCGCCCCCCGGGACAGGGGGTCCTACGAGCAGTACTTC.

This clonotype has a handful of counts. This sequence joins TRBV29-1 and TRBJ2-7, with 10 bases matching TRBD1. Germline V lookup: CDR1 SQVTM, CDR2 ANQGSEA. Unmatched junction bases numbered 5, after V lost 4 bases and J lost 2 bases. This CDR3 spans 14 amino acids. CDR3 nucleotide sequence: TGCAGCGTTGCGGGACAGGGGCGGACCTACGAGCAGTACTTC. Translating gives CSVAGQGRTYEQYF.

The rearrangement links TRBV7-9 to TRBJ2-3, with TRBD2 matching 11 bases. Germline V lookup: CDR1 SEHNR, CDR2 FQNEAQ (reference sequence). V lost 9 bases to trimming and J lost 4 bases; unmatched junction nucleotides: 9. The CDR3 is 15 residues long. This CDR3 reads CARDTVAGGSDTQYF. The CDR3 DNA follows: TGTGCCAGGGATACCGTAGCGGGGGGGTCAGATACGCAGTATTTT.

The CDR3 region has the DNA TGCAGTGCTAGAACATCCGAAGGGCTGTGGGGCACTGGAAACACCATATATTTT. Protein: CSARTSEGLWGTGNTIYF. This chain connects TRBV20-1 to TRBJ1-3; the D gene is possibly TRBD1 (5 bases). Deletions cut 2 bases from V and 2 bases from J, with 22 bases between. Germline V gene data show CDR1 as DFQATT and CDR2 as SNEGSKA (reference sequence). The CDR3 sequence is 18 residues long.

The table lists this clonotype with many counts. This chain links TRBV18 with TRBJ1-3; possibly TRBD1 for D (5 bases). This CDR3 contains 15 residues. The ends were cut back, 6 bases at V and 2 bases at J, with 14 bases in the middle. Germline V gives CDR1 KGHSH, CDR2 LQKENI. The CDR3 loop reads CASSWGRLTGNTIYF. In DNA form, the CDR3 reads TGTGCCAGCTCGTGGGGGAGACTAACTGGAAACACCATATATTTT.

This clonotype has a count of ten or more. CDR3 loop: CSADRAGQETQYF. CDR3 coding DNA: TGCAGTGCTGATAGGGCGGGTCAAGAGACCCAGTACTTC. V is TRBV20-1 and J is TRBJ2-5; tentatively, D is TRBD2 (5 bases). The CDR3 consists of 13 residues. V gave up 5 bases and J gave up 2 bases, with 12 bases separating them. The germline CDR1 and CDR2 sequences are DFQATT and SNEGSKA (reference sequence).

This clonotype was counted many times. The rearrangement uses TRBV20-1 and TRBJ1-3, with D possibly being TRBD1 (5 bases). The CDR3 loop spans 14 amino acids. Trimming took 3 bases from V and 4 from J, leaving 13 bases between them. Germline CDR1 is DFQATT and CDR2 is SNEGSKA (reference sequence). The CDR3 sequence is CSARAAWGGNTIYF. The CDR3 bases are TGCAGTGCTAGGGCCGCCTGGGGGGGAAACACCATATATTTT.

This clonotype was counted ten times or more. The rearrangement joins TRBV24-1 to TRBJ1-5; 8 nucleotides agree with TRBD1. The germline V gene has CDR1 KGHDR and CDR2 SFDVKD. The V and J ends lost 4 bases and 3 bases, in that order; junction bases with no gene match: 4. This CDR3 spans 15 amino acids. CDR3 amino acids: CATSETTGDNQPQHF. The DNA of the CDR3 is TGTGCCACCAGTGAAACGACAGGGGACAATCAGCCCCAGCATTTT.

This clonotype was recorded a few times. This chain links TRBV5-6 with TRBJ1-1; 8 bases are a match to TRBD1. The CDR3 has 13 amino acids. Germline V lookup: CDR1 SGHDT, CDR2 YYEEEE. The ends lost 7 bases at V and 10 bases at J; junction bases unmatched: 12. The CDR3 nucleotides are TGTGCCAGCTTCGCAGGACAGGGATTGGGAGCTTTCTTT. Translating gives CASFAGQGLGAFF.

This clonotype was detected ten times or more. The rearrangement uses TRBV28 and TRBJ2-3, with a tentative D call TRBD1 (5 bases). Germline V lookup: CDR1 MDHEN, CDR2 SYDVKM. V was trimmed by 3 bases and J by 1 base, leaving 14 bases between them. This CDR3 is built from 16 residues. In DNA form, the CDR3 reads TGTGCCAGCAGTTTTAGAAGGGGTTGGGGCACAGATACGCAGTATTTT. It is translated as CASSFRRGWGTDTQYF.